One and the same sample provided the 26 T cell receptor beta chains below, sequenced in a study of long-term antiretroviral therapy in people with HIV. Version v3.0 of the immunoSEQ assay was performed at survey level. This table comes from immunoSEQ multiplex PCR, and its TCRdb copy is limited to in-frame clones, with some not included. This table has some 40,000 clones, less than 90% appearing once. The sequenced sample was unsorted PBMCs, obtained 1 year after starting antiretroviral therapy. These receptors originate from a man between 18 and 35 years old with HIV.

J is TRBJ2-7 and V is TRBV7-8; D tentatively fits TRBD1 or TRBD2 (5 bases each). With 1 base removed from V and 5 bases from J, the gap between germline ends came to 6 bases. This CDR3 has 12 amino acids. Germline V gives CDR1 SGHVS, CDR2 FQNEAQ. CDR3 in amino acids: CASSLGGHEQYF. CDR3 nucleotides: TGTGCCAGCAGCTTAGGGGGACACGAGCAGTACTTC.

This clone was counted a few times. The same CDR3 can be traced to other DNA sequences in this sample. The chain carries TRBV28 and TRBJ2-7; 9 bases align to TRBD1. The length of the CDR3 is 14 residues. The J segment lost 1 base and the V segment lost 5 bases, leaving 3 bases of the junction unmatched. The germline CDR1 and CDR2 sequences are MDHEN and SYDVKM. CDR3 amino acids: CASSPGTGSYEQYF. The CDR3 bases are TGTGCCAGCAGTCCCGGGACAGGGTCCTACGAGCAGTACTTC.

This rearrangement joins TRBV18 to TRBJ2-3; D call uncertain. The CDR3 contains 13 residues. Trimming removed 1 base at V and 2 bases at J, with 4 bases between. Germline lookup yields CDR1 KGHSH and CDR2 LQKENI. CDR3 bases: TGTGCCAGCTCACCACTCCCCACAGATACGCAGTATTTT. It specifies CASSPLPTDTQYF.

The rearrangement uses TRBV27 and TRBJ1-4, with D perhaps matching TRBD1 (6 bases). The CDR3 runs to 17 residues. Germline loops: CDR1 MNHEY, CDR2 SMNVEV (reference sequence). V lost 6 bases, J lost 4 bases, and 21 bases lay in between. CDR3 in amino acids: CASSTFAQGRDNEKLFF. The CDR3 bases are TGTGCCAGCAGCACTTTCGCCCAGGGGCGAGATAATGAAAAACTGTTTTTT.

The CDR3 DNA is TGCAGCGTTGGACAGGGACAGGCTTTCTTT. Protein: CSVGQGQAFF. This rearrangement joins TRBV29-1 to TRBJ1-1; 7 bases fit TRBD1. CDR1 is SQVTM, CDR2 ANQGSEA, per germline. Losses at the gene ends were 4 bases for V and 11 bases for J; bases not matched to a gene: 4. The CDR3 totals 10 residues.

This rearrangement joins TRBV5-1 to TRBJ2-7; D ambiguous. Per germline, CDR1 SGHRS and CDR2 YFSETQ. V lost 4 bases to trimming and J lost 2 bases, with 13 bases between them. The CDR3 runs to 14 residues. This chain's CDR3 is CASSPGRIPYEQYF. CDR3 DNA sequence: TGCGCCAGCAGCCCCGGACGGATACCCTACGAGCAGTACTTC.

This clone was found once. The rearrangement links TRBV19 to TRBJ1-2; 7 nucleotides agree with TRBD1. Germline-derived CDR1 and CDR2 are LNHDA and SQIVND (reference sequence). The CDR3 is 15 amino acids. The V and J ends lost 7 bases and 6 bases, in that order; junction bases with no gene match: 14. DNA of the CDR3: TGTGCCAGTACCAATGACAGGGAGGGGACTGATGGCTACACCTTC. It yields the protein CASTNDREGTDGYTF.

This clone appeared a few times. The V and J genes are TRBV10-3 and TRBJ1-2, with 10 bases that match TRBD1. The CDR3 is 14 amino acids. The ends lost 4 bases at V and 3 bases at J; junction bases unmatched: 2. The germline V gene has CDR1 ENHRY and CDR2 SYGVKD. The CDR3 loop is CAISADRGDYGYTF. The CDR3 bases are TGTGCCATCAGTGCGGACAGGGGGGACTATGGCTACACCTTC.

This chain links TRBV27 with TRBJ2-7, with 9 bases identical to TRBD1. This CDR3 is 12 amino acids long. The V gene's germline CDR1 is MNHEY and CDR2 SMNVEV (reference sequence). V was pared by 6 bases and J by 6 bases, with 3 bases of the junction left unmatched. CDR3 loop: CASRQGAAEQYF. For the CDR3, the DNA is TGTGCCAGCAGACAGGGGGCGGCCGAGCAGTACTTC.

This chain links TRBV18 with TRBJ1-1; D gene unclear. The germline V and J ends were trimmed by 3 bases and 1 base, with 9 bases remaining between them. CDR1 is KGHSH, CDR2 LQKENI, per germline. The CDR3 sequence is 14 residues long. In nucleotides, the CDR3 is TGTGCCAGCTCACCTGAGAGGGCGAACACTGAAGCTTTCTTT. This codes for CASSPERANTEAFF.

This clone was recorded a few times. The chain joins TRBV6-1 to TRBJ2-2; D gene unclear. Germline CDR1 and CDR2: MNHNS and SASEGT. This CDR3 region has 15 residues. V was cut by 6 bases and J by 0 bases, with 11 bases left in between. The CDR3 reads CASRSTSPNTGELFF. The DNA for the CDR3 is TGTGCCAGCAGAAGTACGAGCCCGAACACCGGGGAGCTGTTTTTT.

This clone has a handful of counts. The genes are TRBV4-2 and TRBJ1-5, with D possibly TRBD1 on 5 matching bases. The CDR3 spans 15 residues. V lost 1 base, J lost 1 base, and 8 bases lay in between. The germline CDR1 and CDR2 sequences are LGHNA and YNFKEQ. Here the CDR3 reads CASSQVGDSNQPQHF. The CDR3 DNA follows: TGTGCCAGCAGCCAAGTCGGGGACAGCAATCAGCCCCAGCATTTT.

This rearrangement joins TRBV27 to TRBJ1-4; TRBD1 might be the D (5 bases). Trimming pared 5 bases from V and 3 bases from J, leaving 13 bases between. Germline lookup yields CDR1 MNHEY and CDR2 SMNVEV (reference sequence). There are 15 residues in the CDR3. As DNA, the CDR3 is TGTGCCAGCAGTCCCCGGGGAGGGGCTAATGAAAAACTGTTTTTT. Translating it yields CASSPRGGANEKLFF.

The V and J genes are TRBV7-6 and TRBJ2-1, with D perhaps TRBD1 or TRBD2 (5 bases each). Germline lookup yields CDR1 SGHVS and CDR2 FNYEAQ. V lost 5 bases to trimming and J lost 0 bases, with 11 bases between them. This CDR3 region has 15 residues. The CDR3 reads CASSIQGASYNEQFF. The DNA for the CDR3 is TGTGCCAGCAGCATCCAGGGAGCCTCCTACAATGAGCAGTTCTTC. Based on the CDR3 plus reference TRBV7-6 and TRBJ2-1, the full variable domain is GAGVSQSPRYKVTKRGQDVALRCDPISGHVSLYWYRQALGQGPEFLTYFNYEAQQDKSGLPNDRFSAERPEGSISTLTIQRTEQRDSAMYRCASSIQGASYNEQFFGPGTRLTVL.

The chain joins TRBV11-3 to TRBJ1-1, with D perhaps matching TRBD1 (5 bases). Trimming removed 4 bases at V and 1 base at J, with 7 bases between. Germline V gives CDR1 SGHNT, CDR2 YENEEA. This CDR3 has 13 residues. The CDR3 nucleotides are TGTGCCAGCAGCTCCAGGGAGAACACTGAAGCTTTCTTT. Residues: CASSSRENTEAFF.

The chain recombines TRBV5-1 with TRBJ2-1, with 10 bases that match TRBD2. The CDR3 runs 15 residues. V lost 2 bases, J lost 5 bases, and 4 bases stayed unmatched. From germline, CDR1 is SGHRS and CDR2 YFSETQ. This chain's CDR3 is CASSLGTSDHNEQFF. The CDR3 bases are TGCGCCAGCAGCTTAGGGACTAGCGATCACAATGAGCAGTTCTTC. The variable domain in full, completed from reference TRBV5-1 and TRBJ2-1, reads KAGVTQTPRYLIKTRGQQVTLSCSPISGHRSVSWYQQTPGQGLQFLFEYFSETQRNKGNFPGRFSGRQFSNSRSEMNVSTLELGDSALYLCASSLGTSDHNEQFFGPGTRLTVL.

This CDR3 is CASSLGEPYEQYF. CDR3 nucleotides: TGTGCCAGCAGTTTGGGGGAACCCTACGAGCAGTACTTC. V is TRBV28 and J is TRBJ2-7; perhaps D is TRBD1 or TRBD2 (5 bases each). Trimming removed 3 bases from V and 2 bases from J, with 8 bases in between. The CDR3 loop spans 13 amino acids. The germline V gene encodes CDR1 MDHEN and CDR2 SYDVKM.

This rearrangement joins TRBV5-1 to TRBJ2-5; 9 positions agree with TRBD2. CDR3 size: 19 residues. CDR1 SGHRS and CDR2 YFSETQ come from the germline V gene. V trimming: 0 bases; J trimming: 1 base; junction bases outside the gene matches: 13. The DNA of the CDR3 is TGCGCCAGCAGCTTGGTCCCAGCGGGGGGCGAATATTTCCAAGAGACCCAGTACTTC. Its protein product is CASSLVPAGGEYFQETQYF.

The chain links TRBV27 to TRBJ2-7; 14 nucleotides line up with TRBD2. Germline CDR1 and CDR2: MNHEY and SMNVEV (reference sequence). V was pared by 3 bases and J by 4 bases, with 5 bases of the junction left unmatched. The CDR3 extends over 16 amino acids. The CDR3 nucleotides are TGTGCCAGCAGTTTGACTAGCGGGGGGGCTGGTTACGAGCAGTACTTC. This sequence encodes CASSLTSGGAGYEQYF.

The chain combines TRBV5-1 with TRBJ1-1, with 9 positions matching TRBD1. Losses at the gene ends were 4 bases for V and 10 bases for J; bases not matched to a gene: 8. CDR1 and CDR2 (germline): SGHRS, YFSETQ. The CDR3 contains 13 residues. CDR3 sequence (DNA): TGCGCCAGCAGCCGAGGGGACAGGGCGGGAGCTTTCTTT. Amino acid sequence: CASSRGDRAGAFF.

DNA for the CDR3: TGTGCCAGCAGGCGAACCGGGACAGGGGAAGGCTACACCTTC. Translated: CASRRTGTGEGYTF. V gene TRBV14 combines with J gene TRBJ1-2, with 10 positions matching TRBD1. J lost 8 bases, V lost 6 bases, and 9 bases had no gene match. The CDR3 extends over 14 amino acids. In germline, CDR1 is SGHDN, CDR2 FVKESK.

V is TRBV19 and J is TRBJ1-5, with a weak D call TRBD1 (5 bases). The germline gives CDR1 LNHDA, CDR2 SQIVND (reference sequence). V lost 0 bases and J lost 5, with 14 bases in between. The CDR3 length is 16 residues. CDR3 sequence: CASSIEGRALDQPQHF. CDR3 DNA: TGTGCCAGTAGTATAGAGGGCAGGGCCCTCGATCAGCCCCAGCATTTT.

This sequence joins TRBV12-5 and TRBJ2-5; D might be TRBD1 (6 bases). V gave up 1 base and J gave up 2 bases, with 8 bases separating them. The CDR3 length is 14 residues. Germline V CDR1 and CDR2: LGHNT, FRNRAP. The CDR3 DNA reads TGTGCTAGTGGTTTGGGGGACATACAAGAGACCCAGTACTTC. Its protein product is CASGLGDIQETQYF.

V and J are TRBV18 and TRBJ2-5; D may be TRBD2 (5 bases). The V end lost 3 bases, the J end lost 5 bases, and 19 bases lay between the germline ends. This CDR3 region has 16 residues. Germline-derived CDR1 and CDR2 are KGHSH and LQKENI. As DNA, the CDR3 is TGTGCCAGCTCACCTTATTTGTCGGGGTCCGACGAGACCCAGTACTTC. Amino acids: CASSPYLSGSDETQYF.

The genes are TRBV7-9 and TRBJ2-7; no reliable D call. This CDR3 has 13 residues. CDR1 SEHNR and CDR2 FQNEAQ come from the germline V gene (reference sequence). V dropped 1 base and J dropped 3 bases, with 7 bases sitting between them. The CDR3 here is CASSLVNIYEQYF. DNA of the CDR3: TGTGCCAGCAGCTTAGTTAACATCTACGAGCAGTACTTC.

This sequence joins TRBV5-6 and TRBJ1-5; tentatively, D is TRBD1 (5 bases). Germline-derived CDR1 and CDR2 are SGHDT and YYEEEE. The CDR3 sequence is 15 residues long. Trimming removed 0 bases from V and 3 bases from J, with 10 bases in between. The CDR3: CASSLGQGINQPQHF. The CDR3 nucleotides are TGTGCCAGCAGCTTGGGGCAGGGCATCAATCAGCCCCAGCATTTT. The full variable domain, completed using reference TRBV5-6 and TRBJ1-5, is DAGVTQSPTHLIKTRGQQVTLRCSPKSGHDTVSWYQQALGQGPQFIFQYYEEEERQRGNFPDRFSGHQFPNYSSELNVNALLLGDSALYLCASSLGQGINQPQHFGDGTRLSIL.